The 3 T cell receptor beta chains below were found in one sample sequenced in a study of blood T cell repertoires in COVID-19. TCRdb keeps only in-frame clones here, not all; method: immunoSEQ multiplex PCR. The sample lists 250,000 to 300,000 clones; 85% to 90% were seen once. Sequencing input: peripheral blood. The receptors originated from a woman aged 40 to 55 with acute or convalescent COVID-19.

The genes are TRBV11-2 and TRBJ1-5; the match to TRBD1 covers 7 bases. Trimming at V came to 6 bases and at J to 6 bases, leaving 8 bases not matched to a gene. In germline, CDR1 is SGHAT, CDR2 FQNNGV. CDR3 length equals 14 residues. The CDR3 bases are TGTGCCAGCAGTTTTACAGGGGATGGTCAGCCCCAGCATTTT. It yields the protein CASSFTGDGQPQHF.

This rearrangement joins TRBV7-8 to TRBJ2-5; D may be TRBD1 (6 bases). V shed 0 bases and J shed 4 bases, with 15 bases lying between them. The CDR3 length is 16 residues. CDR1 is SGHVS, CDR2 FQNEAQ, per germline. CDR3 amino acids: CASSLAQGLGGETQYF. CDR3 DNA sequence: TGTGCCAGCAGCTTAGCCCAGGGGCTTGGGGGAGAGACCCAGTACTTC.

The chain has TRBV3-1 (or the pseudogene TRBV3-2) and TRBJ1-5; the match to TRBD1 covers 9 bases. Germline assignment: CDR1 LGHDT and CDR2 YNNKEL (reference sequence). The CDR3 spans 15 residues. The ends lost 5 bases at V and 6 bases at J; junction bases unmatched: 8. CDR3 DNA: TGTGCCAGCAGCTTAGGGACAGGGAATAGTCAGCCCCAGCATTTT. This encodes CASSLGTGNSQPQHF.